The sequence of this T cell receptor (beta chain) was determined in a study of CD8+ T cells in alopecia areata. For the study at large: The share of scalp area affected provided the severity score for treated patients.

Treatment in this sample: oral pan-JAK inhibitor, 5-10 mg twice daily. The germline gives CDR1 ENHRY, CDR2 SYGVKD. Trimming cost V 6 bases and J 2 bases, with 8 bases left between them. The CDR3 runs 12 residues. This clone was recorded a few times. Following extraction, RNA underwent reverse transcription to cDNA, which served as the sequencing template. Some clones are missing from TCRdb's copy, which holds only in-frame ones; the method was immunoSEQ multiplex PCR. The table has around 86,000 clones, just over 70% seen once. This TCR derives from a human donor with alopecia areata. This chain joins TRBV10-3 and TRBJ2-7; D is unclear. The sequences come from CD8+ T cells sorted from blood, collected around week 44, from a patient treated with tofacitinib. The DNA for the CDR3 is TGTGCCATCAGGACCCGAACCTACGAGCAGTACTTC. It yields the protein CAIRTRTYEQYF.